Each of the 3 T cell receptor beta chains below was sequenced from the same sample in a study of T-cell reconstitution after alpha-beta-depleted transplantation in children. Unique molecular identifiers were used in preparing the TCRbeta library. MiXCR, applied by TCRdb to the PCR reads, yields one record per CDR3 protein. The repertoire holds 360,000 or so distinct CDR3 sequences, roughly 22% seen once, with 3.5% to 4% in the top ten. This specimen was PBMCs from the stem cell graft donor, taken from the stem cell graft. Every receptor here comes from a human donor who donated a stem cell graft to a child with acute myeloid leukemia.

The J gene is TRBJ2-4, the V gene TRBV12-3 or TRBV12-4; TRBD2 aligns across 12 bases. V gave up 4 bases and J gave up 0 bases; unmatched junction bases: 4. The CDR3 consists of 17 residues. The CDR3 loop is CASSSRLAGVAKNIQYF. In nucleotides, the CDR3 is TGTGCCAGCAGTTCGAGACTAGCGGGAGTAGCCAAAAACATTCAGTACTTC.

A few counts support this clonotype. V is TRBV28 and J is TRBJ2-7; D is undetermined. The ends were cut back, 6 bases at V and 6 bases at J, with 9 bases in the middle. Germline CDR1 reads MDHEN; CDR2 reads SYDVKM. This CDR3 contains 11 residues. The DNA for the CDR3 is TGTGCCAGCAGCCCCCGAACCGAGCAGTACTTC. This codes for CASSPRTEQYF.

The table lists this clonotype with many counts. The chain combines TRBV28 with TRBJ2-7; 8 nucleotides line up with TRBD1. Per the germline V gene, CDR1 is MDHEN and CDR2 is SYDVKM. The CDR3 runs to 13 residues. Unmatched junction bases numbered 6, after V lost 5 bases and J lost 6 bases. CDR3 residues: CASSPRTGREQYF. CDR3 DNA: TGTGCCAGCAGTCCCAGGACAGGGCGCGAGCAGTACTTC.